What follows describes a single T cell receptor beta chain. Its antigen is undetermined. TCRdb keeps only in-frame clones here, not all; method: immunoSEQ multiplex PCR. The sample lists 160,000 or so clones; more than 65% were seen once. This record comes from a study of cytotoxic CD8 clonotypes in ibrutinib-treated CLL. Overall study results and limits: Rising at ibrutinib response, clonality subsequently fell back toward baseline at progression.

Looked up from germline, CDR1 is MDHEN and CDR2 is SYDVKM. The junction had 9 bases not matched to a gene; V was cut back by 5 bases and J by 15 bases. This CDR3 comprises 13 residues. The J gene is TRBJ2-1, the V gene TRBV28; TRBD1 matches at 11 bases. This clonotype was obtained from a human donor with chronic lymphocytic leukemia. This sample comprised PBMCs, obtained after 12 months of ibrutinib treatment. CDR3 loop: CASSDWDRGSRFF. CDR3 coding DNA: TGTGCCAGCAGTGACTGGGACAGGGGGTCGCGGTTCTTC.